These 10 T cell receptor beta chains came from one sample sequenced in a study of blood T cell repertoires in COVID-19. This table comes from immunoSEQ multiplex PCR, and its TCRdb copy is limited to in-frame clones, with some not included. Among roughly 250,000 clones, around 86% were seen once, and the ten largest hold around 2%. The sequencing sample was made of PBMCs or T cells enriched from blood (not recorded which). Receptors originate from a woman aged 45-60 years who had recovered from COVID-19.

The chain uses TRBV28 and TRBJ2-3, with D perhaps TRBD1 (6 bases). Germline V gives CDR1 MDHEN, CDR2 SYDVKM. Trimming left V 7 bases short and J 1 base short, with 12 bases between. The CDR3 is 14 amino acids. The CDR3 loop is CASIQQGRTDTQYF. The CDR3 DNA reads TGTGCCAGCATACAACAGGGACGCACAGATACGCAGTATTTT.

V and J are TRBV24-1 and TRBJ2-1, with a tentative D call TRBD2 (5 bases). The CDR3 contains 12 residues. V was cut by 3 bases and J by 9 bases, with 8 bases left in between. Germline V gives CDR1 KGHDR, CDR2 SFDVKD. The CDR3 region is CATSDSGSEQFF. CDR3 DNA: TGTGCCACCAGTGATAGCGGCAGTGAGCAGTTCTTC.

The chain employs TRBV9 and TRBJ1-2; no clear D. Trimming removed 0 bases from V and 4 bases from J, with 13 bases in between. The CDR3 totals 15 residues. CDR1 is SGDLS and CDR2 is YYNGEE in the germline V gene. CDR3 sequence reads: CASSVAGSPSYGYTF. The DNA for the CDR3 is TGTGCCAGCAGCGTAGCCGGATCCCCTAGCTATGGCTACACCTTC.

This rearrangement joins TRBV5-1 to TRBJ2-1, with 7 bases matching TRBD2. The CDR3 covers 15 residues. Germline trimming cut 1 base from V and 5 bases from J; bases unmatched to any gene: 6. Germline values: CDR1 SGHRS, CDR2 YFSETQ. The DNA of the CDR3 is TGCGCCAGCAGCTTGTACGCTAGCGGCAACAATGAGCAGTTCTTC. The encoded protein is CASSLYASGNNEQFF.

The J gene is TRBJ2-7, the V gene TRBV5-6; D unresolved. Germline V gene sequence: CDR1 SGHDT, CDR2 YYEEEE. V gave up 4 bases and J gave up 5 bases, with 10 bases separating them. CDR3 length: 12 amino acids. CDR3 amino acids: CASSPHRDEQYF. As DNA, the CDR3 is TGTGCCAGCAGCCCGCACCGGGACGAGCAGTACTTC.

The chain links TRBV10-3 to TRBJ2-7, with 9 bases matching TRBD1. V lost 0 bases and J lost 6; bases outside the gene matches: 6. The CDR3 contains 15 residues. The germline CDR1 and CDR2 sequences are ENHRY and SYGVKD. CDR3 sequence (DNA): TGTGCCATCAGTGAGTCAAAAGGACAGGGGTTCGAGCAGTACTTC. It encodes CAISESKGQGFEQYF.

This chain joins TRBV6-5 and TRBJ2-7, with 8 positions matching TRBD1. In germline, CDR1 is MNHEY, CDR2 SVGAGI. Trimming cost V 11 bases and J 2 bases; bases outside gene matches: 11. CDR3 length equals 14 residues. Written as DNA, the CDR3 is TGTGCCGTGTCGGTGGCAGGGGGCCCCTACGAGCAGTACTTC. It translates to CAVSVAGGPYEQYF.

This chain uses TRBV18 with TRBJ2-5; 13 bases align to TRBD2. This CDR3 is 16 amino acids long. Germline CDR1 is KGHSH and CDR2 is LQKENI. Trimming removed 3 bases from V and 3 bases from J; junction bases left unmatched: 4. CDR3 sequence reads: CASSPRTSGGEETQYF. CDR3 nucleotides: TGTGCCAGCTCACCCCGGACTAGCGGGGGCGAAGAGACCCAGTACTTC.

This chain connects TRBV3-1 (or the pseudogene TRBV3-2) to TRBJ2-7; 9 bases line up with TRBD2. Germline assignment: CDR1 LGHDT and CDR2 YNNKEL (reference sequence). The CDR3 runs to 15 residues. V was clipped by 2 bases and J by 10 bases; unmatched bases: 12. The CDR3 loop reads CASSQRGISGGGQYF. For the CDR3, the DNA is TGTGCCAGCAGCCAACGGGGGATTAGCGGGGGAGGACAGTACTTC.

The J gene is TRBJ2-7, the V gene TRBV11-2, with D possibly matching TRBD1 (6 bases). The CDR3 covers 15 residues. Per germline, CDR1 SGHAT and CDR2 FQNNGV. Trimming left V 1 base short and J 2 bases short, with 12 bases between. CDR3 amino acids: CASSLVQGRAYEQYF. Written as DNA, the CDR3 is TGTGCCAGCAGCTTAGTTCAGGGGCGGGCCTACGAGCAGTACTTC.